Below, 15 T cell receptor beta chains from the same sample are listed, as sequenced in a study of blood T cell repertoires in COVID-19. The protocol was immunoSEQ multiplex PCR, while the TCRdb copy is restricted to in-frame clones and leaves out a portion. The sample includes under 300,000 clones, roughly 80% of them seen just once. Source material: peripheral blood. Receptor source: a woman aged 40 to 50 with active or convalescent COVID-19.

V usage is TRBV7-3 and J usage is TRBJ1-1; possible D gene TRBD1, 6 bases. The CDR3 runs to 13 residues. Germline V CDR1 and CDR2: SGHTA, FQGTGA. V lost 6 bases to trimming and J lost 5 bases, with 13 bases between them. CDR3 region: CASSSGVGTEAFF. In DNA form, the CDR3 reads TGTGCCAGCAGTTCAGGGGTGGGAACTGAAGCTTTCTTT.

The chain has TRBV4-2 and TRBJ2-1, with 10 bases that match TRBD2. The CDR3 extends over 20 amino acids. V shed 1 base and J 8 bases; nucleotides not matched to a gene: 20. Germline values: CDR1 LGHNA, CDR2 YNFKEQ. The CDR3 region is CASSQVNQGPELAGAHEQFF. In DNA form, the CDR3 reads TGTGCCAGCAGCCAAGTGAACCAGGGGCCCGAGCTAGCGGGGGCCCATGAGCAGTTCTTC.

The chain combines TRBV9 with TRBJ2-7; 7 bases are a match to TRBD1. V lost 4 bases and J lost 6; bases outside the gene matches: 7. The CDR3 totals 13 residues. CDR1 SGDLS and CDR2 YYNGEE come from the germline V gene. This CDR3 reads CASSRGQEGEQYF. The CDR3 DNA reads as TGTGCCAGCAGCAGGGGGCAAGAAGGCGAGCAGTACTTC.

CDR3 in amino acids: CASSLVISGNTIYF. For the CDR3, the DNA is TGTGCCAGCAGCTTAGTCATCTCTGGAAACACCATATATTTT. The chain is built from TRBV11-2 and TRBJ1-3; D not resolved. The germline gives CDR1 SGHAT, CDR2 FQNNGV. With 1 base removed from V and 0 bases from J, the gap between germline ends came to 4 bases. This CDR3 has 14 residues.

The chain is built from TRBV27 and TRBJ2-7, with a tentative D call TRBD2 (6 bases). V dropped 4 bases and J dropped 7 bases, with 14 bases sitting between them. From germline, CDR1 is MNHEY and CDR2 SMNVEV (reference sequence). The CDR3 is 13 residues long. The CDR3 sequence is CASSWAAGWEQYV. The CDR3 region has the DNA TGTGCCAGCAGTTGGGCTGCGGGGTGGGAGCAGTACGTC.

The chain recombines TRBV2 with TRBJ1-3; 7 bases are shared with TRBD1. Germline CDR1 SNHLY, CDR2 FYNNEI. This CDR3 has 16 amino acids. V trimming: 4 bases; J trimming: 1 base; junction bases outside the gene matches: 7. CDR3 region: CASSVNQGGSGNTIYF. CDR3 coding DNA: TGTGCCAGCAGTGTAAATCAGGGGGGATCTGGAAACACCATATATTTT.

V usage is TRBV18 and J usage is TRBJ1-1; D perhaps matches TRBD1 (6 bases). Germline CDR1 reads KGHSH; CDR2 reads LQKENI. V was cut by 2 bases and J by 4 bases, with 11 bases left in between. This CDR3 has 14 amino acids. CDR3 nucleotides: TGTGCCAGCTCACCAGAGACAGGAGGCACTGAAGCTTTCTTT. Protein sequence: CASSPETGGTEAFF.

The rearrangement links TRBV11-2 to TRBJ1-2, with D tentatively TRBD1 (5 bases). The CDR3 extends over 15 amino acids. Germline CDR1 is SGHAT and CDR2 is FQNNGV. Deletions cut 0 bases from V and 3 bases from J, with 11 bases between. The CDR3 reads CASSLDRARYYGYTF. The CDR3 bases are TGTGCCAGCAGCTTAGACAGGGCTAGGTACTATGGCTACACCTTC.

DNA for the CDR3: TGTGCCAGCAGTACACGAAGGACAGGGGGAGAAAAACTGTTTTTT. It is translated as CASSTRRTGGEKLFF. V and J are TRBV27 and TRBJ1-4; 10 bases line up with TRBD1. This CDR3 has 15 residues. V trimming: 5 bases; J trimming: 8 bases; junction bases outside the gene matches: 8. Germline V CDR1 and CDR2: MNHEY, SMNVEV (reference sequence).

The chain joins TRBV27 to TRBJ1-1, with 9 bases matching TRBD1. There are 15 residues in the CDR3. J was trimmed by 3 bases and V by 5 bases; bases with no gene match: 7. In germline, CDR1 is MNHEY, CDR2 SMNVEV (reference sequence). CDR3 sequence: CASSPRTGADTEAFF. Written as DNA, the CDR3 is TGTGCCAGCAGTCCCAGGACAGGGGCGGACACTGAAGCTTTCTTT.

The V and J genes are TRBV19 and TRBJ1-2; 8 bases align to TRBD1. After removal of 5 bases from V and 6 bases from J, the junction contained 5 bases not matched to a gene. Germline values: CDR1 LNHDA, CDR2 SQIVND (reference sequence). There are 13 residues in the CDR3. The CDR3 DNA reads as TGTGCCAGTAGTGTGACAGGGGCAAATGGCTACACCTTC. Protein sequence: CASSVTGANGYTF.

The J gene is TRBJ1-2, the V gene TRBV15, with 7 bases fitting TRBD1. Germline values: CDR1 LNHNV, CDR2 YYDKDF (reference sequence). The V segment lost 3 bases and the J segment 4 bases; nucleotides outside the gene matches: 2. This CDR3 has 13 amino acids. The CDR3 reads CATSRGQLYGYTF. DNA for the CDR3: TGTGCCACCAGCAGGGGACAGCTCTATGGCTACACCTTC.

This clone showed up just a few times. The chain carries TRBV19 and TRBJ1-4; 8 positions agree with TRBD1. Germline CDR1 is LNHDA and CDR2 is SQIVND (reference sequence). The CDR3 is 17 amino acids. Trimming at V came to 4 bases and at J to 0 bases, leaving 7 bases not matched to a gene. CDR3 sequence (DNA): TGTGCCAGTAGTAGGGGACAGGATTTTGCAACTAATGAAAAACTGTTTTTT. Its protein product is CASSRGQDFATNEKLFF.

The chain uses TRBV19 and TRBJ2-7, with TRBD2 identical over 9 bases. Germline CDR1 is LNHDA and CDR2 is SQIVND (reference sequence). The CDR3 loop spans 15 amino acids. J lost 2 bases, V lost 4 bases, and 6 bases had no gene match. CDR3 sequence reads: CASSTSGGGAYEQYF. The DNA for the CDR3 is TGTGCCAGTAGTACCAGCGGCGGGGGGGCCTACGAGCAGTACTTC. Based on the CDR3 plus reference TRBV19 and TRBJ2-7, the full variable domain is DGGITQSPKYLFRKEGQNVTLSCEQNLNHDAMYWYRQDPGQGLRLIYYSQIVNDFQKGDIAEGYSVSREKKESFPLTVTSAQKNPTAFYLCASSTSGGGAYEQYFGPGTRLTVT.

This chain joins TRBV5-1 and TRBJ2-1; 10 nucleotides match TRBD2. Germline V gene sequence: CDR1 SGHRS, CDR2 YFSETQ. The CDR3 has 14 residues. After removal of 6 bases from V and 9 bases from J, the junction contained 9 bases not matched to a gene. The CDR3 coding sequence is TGCGCCAGCACCTTAGCGGGGGGTTACGGTGAGCAGTTCTTC. Protein sequence: CASTLAGGYGEQFF.